This entry lists 12 T cell receptor beta chains sequenced from one sample in a study of CD4 T cells in relation to SARS-CoV-2 and coronaviruses. TCRdb's copy holds only in-frame clones and misses some; the assay was immunoSEQ multiplex PCR. The sample holds roughly 14,000 clones, 78% seen once. CD4+ T cells from unexposed donors were obtained before the COVID-19 pandemic (2011-2018). After less than 11 days of culture, CD4+ T cells were isolated. Their antigens are not known. Input material: CD4+ T cells from PBMCs, cultured in vitro. These receptors were taken from a human donor in good health.

The sample holds a few counts of this clone. The chain uses TRBV3-1 (or the pseudogene TRBV3-2) and TRBJ1-3; D gene ambiguous. CDR3 size: 16 residues. Germline CDR1 is LGHDT and CDR2 is YNNKEL (reference sequence). V was trimmed by 0 bases and J by 0 bases, leaving 9 bases between them. The CDR3 loop reads CASSQDRGYSGNTIYF. The CDR3 coding sequence is TGTGCCAGCAGCCAAGATCGGGGTTACTCTGGAAACACCATATATTTT.

The chain is built from TRBV5-1 and TRBJ1-4; D is perhaps TRBD1 (5 bases). Deletions cut 4 bases from V and 8 bases from J, with 15 bases between. This CDR3 contains 14 residues. Germline CDR1 reads SGHRS; CDR2 reads YFSETQ. CDR3 in DNA: TGCGCCAGCAGCCGGGACGTCCCGTCAGAAAAACTGTTTTTT. Translated, it gives CASSRDVPSEKLFF.

This chain connects TRBV18 to TRBJ1-1; D unresolved. Between the trimmed V and J ends, which lost 3 bases and 5 bases, there was a span of 7 bases. There are 12 residues in the CDR3. Germline V CDR1 and CDR2: KGHSH, LQKENI. CDR3 sequence reads: CASSPSWTEAFF. As DNA, the CDR3 is TGTGCCAGCTCACCGAGTTGGACTGAAGCTTTCTTT. The complete variable domain, with remaining parts taken from reference TRBV18 and TRBJ1-1, reads NAGVMQNPRHLVRRRGQEARLRCSPMKGHSHVYWYRQLPEEGLKFMVYLQKENIIDESGMPKERFSAEFPKEGPSILRIQQVVRGDSAAYFCASSPSWTEAFFGQGTRLTVV.

The J gene is TRBJ1-1, the V gene TRBV27, with D hard to call. Trimming left V 3 bases short and J 1 base short, with 9 bases between. In germline, CDR1 is MNHEY, CDR2 SMNVEV (reference sequence). The CDR3 has 14 residues. This CDR3 reads CASSFRLKNTEAFF. CDR3 bases: TGTGCCAGCAGTTTCCGCCTTAAGAACACTGAAGCTTTCTTT.

This chain links TRBV19 with TRBJ1-1; no clear D. This CDR3 has 14 amino acids. The germline gives CDR1 LNHDA, CDR2 SQIVND (reference sequence). V was clipped by 2 bases and J by 8 bases, with 15 bases between them. As DNA, the CDR3 is TGTGCCAGTAGTATATGGTCGTCACCCCACGAAGCTTTCTTT. This encodes CASSIWSSPHEAFF.

This clone appeared once. The CDR3 nucleotides are TGCGCCAGCAGCCAAACGGGTCCTAGCACAGATACGCAGTATTTT. Amino acid sequence: CASSQTGPSTDTQYF. The chain has TRBV4-1 and TRBJ2-3; no clear D. The CDR3 is 15 residues long. Deletions cut 2 bases from V and 0 bases from J, with 9 bases between. Germline CDR1 and CDR2: MGHRA and YSYEKL.

V usage is TRBV15 and J usage is TRBJ2-7; TRBD1 matches 7 bases. In germline, CDR1 is LNHNV, CDR2 YYDKDF (reference sequence). Unmatched junction bases numbered 8, after V lost 3 bases and J lost 3 bases. This CDR3 comprises 15 residues. The CDR3 is CATSSIGGISYEQYF. CDR3 DNA: TGTGCCACCAGCAGTATAGGGGGCATTAGCTACGAGCAGTACTTC.

This rearrangement joins TRBV29-1 to TRBJ2-1, with D maybe TRBD2 (6 bases). The CDR3 has 13 amino acids. Germline-derived CDR1 and CDR2 are SQVTM and ANQGSEA. V was clipped by 7 bases and J by 6 bases, with 16 bases between them. The CDR3 nucleotides read TGCAGCGCGGCGGGAAGGTTCGTCAATGAGCAGTTCTTC. Translated, it gives CSAAGRFVNEQFF.

The rearrangement links TRBV6-6 to TRBJ2-1, with D possibly TRBD1 on 6 matching bases. The CDR3 is 14 residues long. Per the germline V gene, CDR1 is MNHNY and CDR2 is SVGAGI (reference sequence). V was shortened by 5 bases and J by 3 bases, with 11 bases between the two germline ends. This chain's CDR3 is CASSPPRGYNEQFF. The DNA for the CDR3 is TGTGCCAGCAGTCCCCCCAGGGGCTACAATGAGCAGTTCTTC.

The chain uses TRBV6-5 and TRBJ1-1; D ambiguous. Germline V CDR1 and CDR2: MNHEY, SVGAGI. The CDR3 consists of 11 residues. Trimming left V 2 bases short and J 10 bases short, with 8 bases between. DNA for the CDR3: TGTGCCAGCAGTTACAATACAATAGCTTTCTTT. Translating gives CASSYNTIAFF.

CDR3 protein: CASNRRGPLGYTF. CDR3 coding DNA: TGTGCCAGCAACCGCAGGGGTCCCCTCGGCTACACCTTC. The chain joins TRBV28 to TRBJ1-2, with a weak D call TRBD1 (6 bases). This CDR3 comprises 13 residues. CDR1 is MDHEN, CDR2 SYDVKM, per germline. V was pared by 7 bases and J by 8 bases, with 17 bases between.

The V call is TRBV5-1, the J call TRBJ1-1, with 11 bases identical to TRBD1. V lost 4 bases, J lost 4 bases, and 15 bases stayed unmatched. This CDR3 spans 18 amino acids. Germline values: CDR1 SGHRS, CDR2 YFSETQ. The CDR3 is CASSRALDRGLLGTEAFF. The DNA for the CDR3 is TGCGCCAGCAGCAGGGCCTTGGACAGGGGGCTGCTTGGCACTGAAGCTTTCTTT.